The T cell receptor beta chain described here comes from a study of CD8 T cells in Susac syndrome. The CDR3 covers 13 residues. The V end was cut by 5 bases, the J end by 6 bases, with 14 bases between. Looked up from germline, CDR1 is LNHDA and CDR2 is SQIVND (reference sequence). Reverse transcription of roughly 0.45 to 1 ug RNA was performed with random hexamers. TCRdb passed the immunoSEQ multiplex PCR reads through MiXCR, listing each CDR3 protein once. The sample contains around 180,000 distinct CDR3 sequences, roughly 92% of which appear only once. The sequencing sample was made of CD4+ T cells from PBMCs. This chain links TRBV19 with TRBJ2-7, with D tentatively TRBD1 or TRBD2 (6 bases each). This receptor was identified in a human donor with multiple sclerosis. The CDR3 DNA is TGTGCCAGTAGTGACCAAGGGGGGAGCGAGCAGTACTTC. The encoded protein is CASSDQGGSEQYF.